The text below deals with one TCR beta chain. Its target is unknown. The PCR ran on 60 Vbeta and 13 Jbeta primers. TCRdb's copy holds only in-frame clones and misses some; the assay was immunoSEQ multiplex PCR. The sample yields 72,000 or so clones, 74% seen once. This specimen comes from a study of cytomegalovirus exposure and HLA in healthy donors. Study findings and constraints: The likely explanation for a cluster of highly shared sequence variants was sequencing artifact.

The CDR3 has 15 residues. V shed 0 bases, J shed 4 bases, and the junction held 2 bases outside the gene matches. CDR1 is SGHRS, CDR2 YFSETQ, per germline. This chain links TRBV5-1 with TRBJ1-5; the match to TRBD1 covers 9 bases. The sequenced sample was PBMCs. This TCR came from a human donor in good health. The CDR3, as DNA: TGCGCCAGCAGCTTGGATGGACAGGGGAATCAGCCCCAGCATTTT. Protein: CASSLDGQGNQPQHF.